The rows below give T cell receptor beta chains drawn from one sample of a study of regulatory T cells in long-lasting Graves disease. Each CDR3 protein gets one entry after TCRdb re-called the multiplex PCR reads with MiXCR. The sample yields approximately 360,000 distinct CDR3 sequences, 10% to 15% seen once. This same sample was also taken into another study, of T cells in Graves' hyperthyroidism and ophthalmopathy.

This specimen was peripheral blood mononuclear cells (PBMCs), taken at new diagnosis, from a patient treated with antithyroid drugs. The receptors shown here come from a woman aged 18-29 years with Graves disease. Each CDR3 is given without its conserved first and last residue. Each record gives: J gene, CDR3 length, V gene, CDR3 protein.

J: TRBJ2-3
length: 15
V: TRBV9
CDR3: ASSYTQRGGLADTQY

J: TRBJ1-3
length: 15
V: TRBV19
CDR3: ASSPATGALSGNTIY

J: TRBJ2-3
length: 10
V: TRBV4-2
CDR3: ASSQDRDTQY

J: TRBJ1-4
length: 13
V: TRBV27
CDR3: ASSLSARVNEKLF

J: TRBJ2-3
length: 15
V: TRBV2
CDR3: ASSEPSGSPSTDTQY

J: TRBJ2-3
length: 16
V: TRBV10-2
CDR3: ASSESSFVGGPTDTQY

J: TRBJ2-3
length: 15
V: TRBV6-2/TRBV6-3
CDR3: ASSYSNQAAVADTQY

J: TRBJ2-4
length: 12
V: TRBV6-2/TRBV6-3
CDR3: ASSGGQGADIQY

J: TRBJ1-1
length: 12
V: TRBV10-3
CDR3: AISESTVRGEAF

J: TRBJ1-1
length: 11
V: TRBV11-2
CDR3: ASSLAPTGEAF

J: TRBJ2-6
length: 15
V: TRBV10-1
CDR3: ASSDSDRSSGANVLT

J: TRBJ2-5
length: 16
V: TRBV4-3
CDR3: ASSQEPQGQTFQETQY

J: TRBJ1-1
length: 10
V: TRBV11-3
CDR3: ASSLSGTEAF

J: TRBJ2-1
length: 12
V: TRBV5-6
CDR3: ASSTTSAYNKQF

J: TRBJ2-5
length: 14
V: TRBV12-3/TRBV12-4
CDR3: ASSFQGGAQEETQY

J: TRBJ2-3
length: 14
V: TRBV9
CDR3: ASSNPAGGPEDTQY

J: TRBJ1-1
length: 12
V: TRBV29-1
CDR3: SVAETGTGGRAF

J: TRBJ2-7
length: 14
V: TRBV11-3
CDR3: ASSRAGDPGMDEQY

J: TRBJ2-3
length: 12
V: TRBV10-3
CDR3: AITSGGSTDTQY

J: TRBJ1-2
length: 8
V: TRBV2
CDR3: ASEYYGYT

J: TRBJ1-2
length: 12
V: TRBV5-8
CDR3: ASSLVAVYGRYT

J: TRBJ1-5
length: 13
V: TRBV7-8
CDR3: ASSLGGTVYQPQH

J: TRBJ2-1
length: 10
V: TRBV2
CDR3: ASSDEGGGQF

J: TRBJ1-1
length: 12
V: TRBV6-1
CDR3: ASSDPPEVNEAF

J: TRBJ2-1
length: 11
V: TRBV10-3
CDR3: AISWTGEGEQF

J: TRBJ2-1
length: 13
V: TRBV20-1
CDR3: SARDQGTSDNEQF

J: TRBJ2-2
length: 14
V: TRBV29-1
CDR3: SVEAWAGSNTGELF

J: TRBJ1-4
length: 12
V: TRBV4-2
CDR3: ASSRGTGGEKLF

J: TRBJ2-7
length: 15
V: TRBV11-2
CDR3: ASSLTSGRTEPYEQY